A selection of T cell receptor beta chains follows, all from one sample in a study of blood T cell repertoires in COVID-19. Sequencing was performed with immunoSEQ multiplex PCR; in TCRdb, only in-frame clones are kept and a portion is missing. The data show fewer than 300,000 clones, more than 80% seen once. Material: PBMCs or T cells enriched from blood (not recorded which). The receptors were sampled from a woman aged 25-40 years who had recovered from COVID-19. CDR3s include the opening cysteine and the closing phenylalanine or tryptophan. D genes are given only for firm matches. Part of the rows lack a size; the others show once, few, many or a class for expanded clones.

. . TRBJ1-5 TRBV30 CAWRNYSNQPQHF TGTGCCTGGAGAAATTATAGCAATCAGCCCCAGCATTTT
. . TRBJ1-5 TRBV4-2 CASSQETGGADQPQHF TGTGCCAGCAGCCAAGAGACTGGGGGGGCCGATCAGCCCCAGCATTTT
TRBD2 . TRBJ2-1 TRBV2 CASSEGFRLVVAGVGGDEQFF TGTGCCAGCAGTGAAGGATTCAGATTGGTAGTAGCGGGAGTAGGAGGCGATGAGCAGTTCTTC
TRBD1 . TRBJ1-6 TRBV30 CAWSLTGMNSPLHF TGTGCCTGGAGTCTGACAGGGATGAATTCACCCCTCCACTTT
TRBD1 once TRBJ2-5 TRBV7-9 CASSLRDRARVPIKETQYF TGTGCCAGCAGCTTGAGGGACAGGGCGAGGGTACCGATCAAAGAGACCCAGTACTTC
. once TRBJ2-2 TRBV10-1 CASSAGGAHTGELFF TGCGCCAGCAGTGCTGGCGGGGCCCACACCGGGGAGCTGTTTTTT
. . TRBJ1-1 TRBV19 CASSIGQGEAFF TGTGCCAGTAGTATAGGCCAGGGTGAAGCTTTCTTT
. . TRBJ2-3 TRBV5-1 CASSLVGGLTNTDTQYF TGCGCCAGCAGCTTGGTTGGGGGCTTAACTAACACAGATACGCAGTATTTT
TRBD1 . TRBJ2-3 TRBV7-8 CASVSTGTASTDTQYF TGTGCCAGCGTAAGCACCGGGACAGCTAGCACAGATACGCAGTATTTT
. . TRBJ2-2 TRBV27 CASSQGLYYTGELFF TGTGCCAGCAGTCAGGGACTCTATTACACCGGGGAGCTGTTTTTT
. once TRBJ2-5 TRBV27 CASSRTGNQETQYF TGTGCCAGCAGCCGCACCGGGAACCAAGAGACCCAGTACTTC
TRBD1 . TRBJ1-2 TRBV6-5 CASSRQGSYGYTF TGTGCCAGCAGCAGACAGGGAAGCTATGGCTACACCTTC
TRBD1 . TRBJ1-2 TRBV7-9 CASSPLADRVGYGYTF TGTGCCAGCAGCCCCCTGGCGGACAGGGTTGGCTATGGCTACACCTTC
. few TRBJ2-1 TRBV21-1 CASSKINGTTYNEQFF TGTGCCAGCAGCAAAATTAATGGGACTACCTACAATGAGCAGTTCTTC
. . TRBJ2-7 TRBV5-1 CASSLGPGHGYEQYF TGCGCCAGCAGCTTAGGGCCGGGACATGGGTACGAGCAGTACTTC
. . TRBJ2-5 TRBV7-2 CASSLTVAGRETQYF TGTGCCAGCAGCCTGACCGTGGCGGGGAGAGAGACCCAGTACTTC
TRBD2 . TRBJ2-1 TRBV9 CASSVSSGNFLNEQFF TGTGCCAGCAGCGTATCTAGCGGGAATTTCCTCAATGAGCAGTTCTTC
. . TRBJ2-1 TRBV28 CASSLGGGLVNEQFF TGTGCCAGCAGTTTAGGAGGAGGATTGGTTAATGAGCAGTTCTTC
. . TRBJ2-3 TRBV5-1 CASSGGGRSTDTQYF TGCGCCAGCAGTGGCGGAGGGCGGAGCACAGATACGCAGTATTTT
. . TRBJ1-5 TRBV7-6 CASSLTQGDRPQHF TGTGCCAGCAGCTTAACACAGGGAGATCGGCCCCAGCATTTT
. . TRBJ2-2 TRBV4-2 CASSPQASNTGELFF TGTGCCAGCAGCCCTCAGGCTTCGAACACCGGGGAGCTGTTTTTT
TRBD1 . TRBJ2-3 TRBV3-1/TRBV3-2 CASSQDIGTGPRSPDTQYF TGTGCCAGCAGCCAAGACATTGGGACAGGCCCCCGCAGTCCAGATACGCAGTATTTT
. . TRBJ1-5 TRBV24-1 CATSEEQGLHQHF TGTGCCACCAGTGAAGAACAGGGACTACACCAGCATTTT